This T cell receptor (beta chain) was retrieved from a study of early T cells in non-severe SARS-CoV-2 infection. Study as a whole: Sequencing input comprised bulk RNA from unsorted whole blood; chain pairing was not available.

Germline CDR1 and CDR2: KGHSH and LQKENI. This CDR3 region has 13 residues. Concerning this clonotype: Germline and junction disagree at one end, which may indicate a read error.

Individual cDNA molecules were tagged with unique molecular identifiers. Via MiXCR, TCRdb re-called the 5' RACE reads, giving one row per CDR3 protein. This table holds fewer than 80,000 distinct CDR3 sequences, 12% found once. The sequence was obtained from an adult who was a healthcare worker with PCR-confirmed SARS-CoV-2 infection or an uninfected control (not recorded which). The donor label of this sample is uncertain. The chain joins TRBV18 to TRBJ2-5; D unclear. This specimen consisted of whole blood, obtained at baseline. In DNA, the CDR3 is TGTGCCAGCTCACCGACGGGCCAACAGACCCAGTACTTC. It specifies CASSPTGQQTQYF.